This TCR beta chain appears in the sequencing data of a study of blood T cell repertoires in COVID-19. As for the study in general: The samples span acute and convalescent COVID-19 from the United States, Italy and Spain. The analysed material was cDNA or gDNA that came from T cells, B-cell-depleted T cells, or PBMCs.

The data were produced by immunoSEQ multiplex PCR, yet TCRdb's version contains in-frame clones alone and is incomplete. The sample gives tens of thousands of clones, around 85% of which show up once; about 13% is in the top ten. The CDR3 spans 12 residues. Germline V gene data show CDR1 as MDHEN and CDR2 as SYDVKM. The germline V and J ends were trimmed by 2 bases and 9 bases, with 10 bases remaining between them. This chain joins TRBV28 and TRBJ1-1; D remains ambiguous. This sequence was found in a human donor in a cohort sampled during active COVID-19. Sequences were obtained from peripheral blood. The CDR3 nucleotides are TGTGCCAGCAGTTTAGAGGGCAGCCAAGCTTTCTTT. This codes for CASSLEGSQAFF.